The next 26 T cell receptor beta chains were all read from a single sample in a study of blood T cell repertoires in COVID-19. TCRdb's table, derived via immunoSEQ multiplex PCR, lists solely in-frame clones and lacks some. The sample records approximately 210,000 clones, about nine tenths being singletons. The specimen sequenced was peripheral blood. The receptors come from a woman aged 40 to 50 with acute or convalescent COVID-19.

Here the CDR3 DNA reads TGTGCCAGTAGTACCCTCCGGACTAGCGGGGGGTATCCCACAGATACGCAGTATTTT. It encodes CASSTLRTSGGYPTDTQYF. This rearrangement joins TRBV19 to TRBJ2-3; 14 nucleotides line up with TRBD2. The CDR3 length is 19 residues. With V trimmed by 4 bases and J by 2 bases, 11 bases remained unmatched. CDR1 is LNHDA, CDR2 SQIVND, per germline (reference sequence).

This clone was seen only once. The chain combines TRBV27 with TRBJ1-6, with D tentatively TRBD1 (5 bases). Trimming took off 2 bases at V and 0 bases at J, with 29 bases between the two ends. Germline V CDR1 and CDR2: MNHEY, SMNVEV (reference sequence). This CDR3 contains 23 residues. CDR3 in DNA: TGTGCCAGCAGTTTAAGGGGAAAGGGTAGCCAACTAATCCCGAGCTCCTATAATTCACCCCTCCACTTT. It codes for CASSLRGKGSQLIPSSYNSPLHF.

The gene calls are TRBV7-6 and TRBJ2-5, with 8 nucleotides matching TRBD2. The CDR3 length is 14 residues. Germline V gives CDR1 SGHVS, CDR2 FNYEAQ. The ends lost 2 bases at V and 5 bases at J; junction bases unmatched: 4. The CDR3 protein is CASSLTGGPETQYF. The CDR3 DNA follows: TGTGCCAGCAGCTTAACGGGGGGGCCGGAGACCCAGTACTTC.

The V and J genes are TRBV11-2 and TRBJ1-3; 8 bases are a match to TRBD1. Germline lookup yields CDR1 SGHAT and CDR2 FQNNGV. The CDR3 has 14 amino acids. V lost 5 bases to trimming and J lost 3 bases; unmatched junction nucleotides: 3. This CDR3 is CASSMGQDGNTIYF. In DNA, the CDR3 is TGTGCCAGCAGCATGGGACAGGATGGAAACACCATATATTTT. Together with reference TRBV11-2 and TRBJ1-3, the CDR3 gives the full variable domain: EAGVAQSPRYKIIEKRQSVAFWCNPISGHATLYWYQQILGQGPKLLIQFQNNGVVDDSQLPKDRFSAERLKGVDSTLKIQPAKLEDSAVYLCASSMGQDGNTIYFGEGSWLTVV.

This clone was counted once. This chain connects TRBV18 to TRBJ1-4; possible D gene TRBD1, 6 bases. Germline V gene data show CDR1 as KGHSH and CDR2 as LQKENI. V dropped 3 bases and J dropped 5 bases, with 22 bases sitting between them. This CDR3 has 18 amino acids. The CDR3 DNA follows: TGTGCCAGCTCACCGACCGGGGCAGGGGCCCGTTGGAATGAAAAACTGTTTTTT. Translated, it gives CASSPTGAGARWNEKLFF.

This clone came up once. The chain couples TRBV18 to TRBJ1-1; the D gene is possibly TRBD1 (5 bases). Per the germline V gene, CDR1 is KGHSH and CDR2 is LQKENI. The CDR3 loop spans 14 amino acids. V lost 3 bases, J lost 0 bases, and 8 bases lay in between. CDR3 sequence reads: CASSPTAMNTEAFF. The CDR3 nucleotides are TGTGCCAGCTCACCGACAGCTATGAACACTGAAGCTTTCTTT.

V is TRBV3-1 (or the pseudogene TRBV3-2) and J is TRBJ1-5; D perhaps matches TRBD1 (5 bases). The CDR3 totals 14 residues. V was shortened by 1 base and J by 6 bases, with 10 bases between the two germline ends. CDR1 is LGHDT and CDR2 is YNNKEL in the germline V gene (reference sequence). This CDR3 is CASSQGGGSQPQHF. The CDR3 DNA reads TGTGCCAGCAGCCAAGGGGGGGGGAGTCAGCCCCAGCATTTT.

Only one count was recorded for this clone. The chain uses TRBV6-1 and TRBJ1-6, with 9 nucleotides matching TRBD1. This CDR3 region has 14 residues. Unmatched junction bases numbered 2, after V lost 3 bases and J lost 8 bases. Germline-derived CDR1 and CDR2 are MNHNS and SASEGT. CDR3 residues: CASSEDRGDSPLHF. The CDR3 region has the DNA TGTGCCAGCAGTGAGGACAGGGGAGATTCACCCCTCCACTTT.

The V and J genes are TRBV7-3 and TRBJ2-5, with a possible D match to TRBD1 (6 bases). The CDR3 sequence is 15 residues long. From germline, CDR1 is SGHTA and CDR2 FQGTGA. Between the trimmed V and J ends, which lost 0 bases and 5 bases, there was a span of 13 bases. The CDR3 sequence: CASSLTPTGWETQYF. For the CDR3, the DNA is TGTGCCAGCAGCTTAACCCCCACAGGGTGGGAGACCCAGTACTTC.

The chain uses TRBV5-1 and TRBJ1-5, with a tentative D call TRBD1 (5 bases). Trimming cost V 0 bases and J 7 bases, with 5 bases left between them. This CDR3 is 12 amino acids long. CDR1 and CDR2 from the germline V gene are SGHRS and YFSETQ. CDR3 sequence reads: CASSLEGQPQHF. The CDR3 DNA is TGCGCCAGCAGCTTGGAGGGGCAGCCCCAGCATTTT.

V is TRBV18 and J is TRBJ1-3, with D perhaps TRBD1 (5 bases). V was clipped by 4 bases and J by 4 bases, with 14 bases between them. Germline V gives CDR1 KGHSH, CDR2 LQKENI. This CDR3 has 15 residues. The DNA for the CDR3 is TGTGCCAGCTCACTCGGCCGGGGGAAAGGAAACACCATATATTTT. Its translation is CASSLGRGKGNTIYF.

This sequence joins TRBV9 and TRBJ2-7, with 7 bases lining up with TRBD1. The CDR3 has 14 amino acids. V shed 4 bases and J 5 bases; nucleotides not matched to a gene: 9. Germline CDR1 SGDLS, CDR2 YYNGEE. The CDR3 coding sequence is TGTGCCAGCAGCATCGGCGACAGGGCAGACGAGCAGTACGTC. Protein product: CASSIGDRADEQYV.

The chain uses TRBV5-6 and TRBJ1-6; the D gene is possibly TRBD1 (6 bases). Trimming shortened V by 1 base and J by 9 bases, and 23 bases separated the two germline ends. Germline CDR1 reads SGHDT; CDR2 reads YYEEEE. The CDR3 is 18 residues long. The CDR3 here is CASSLSFAGEALPSPLHF. CDR3 DNA sequence: TGTGCCAGCAGCTTGAGTTTTGCAGGGGAAGCTCTTCCTTCACCCCTCCACTTT. Full variable domain (missing parts from reference TRBV5-6 and TRBJ1-6): DAGVTQSPTHLIKTRGQQVTLRCSPKSGHDTVSWYQQALGQGPQFIFQYYEEEERQRGNFPDRFSGHQFPNYSSELNVNALLLGDSALYLCASSLSFAGEALPSPLHFGNGTRLTVT.

The CDR3 protein is CASRGGPVNYGYTF. CDR3 DNA: TGTGCCAGCAGGGGGGGACCTGTGAACTATGGCTACACCTTC. The chain employs TRBV6-5 and TRBJ1-2, with D possibly being TRBD1 (5 bases). Trimming left V 6 bases short and J 2 bases short, with 13 bases between. The CDR3 totals 14 residues. Germline CDR1 and CDR2: MNHEY and SVGAGI.

The chain joins TRBV14 to TRBJ2-2; maybe TRBD1 (5 bases). The germline V and J ends were trimmed by 0 bases and 5 bases, with 10 bases remaining between them. Germline CDR1 and CDR2: SGHDN and FVKESK. The CDR3 has 15 amino acids. CDR3 residues: CASSQESRGTGELFF. DNA of the CDR3: TGTGCCAGCAGCCAAGAGTCAAGGGGTACCGGGGAGCTGTTTTTT.

In DNA, the CDR3 is TGTGCCACCAGTGACTCCCGGGACAGGGGGGGAGAGACCCAGTACTTC. Translating gives CATSDSRDRGGETQYF. The chain employs TRBV24-1 and TRBJ2-5, with 11 bases identical to TRBD1. Germline values: CDR1 KGHDR, CDR2 SFDVKD. The CDR3 spans 16 residues. Germline trimming cut 4 bases from V and 4 bases from J; bases unmatched to any gene: 7.

The genes are TRBV20-1 and TRBJ1-2; D is undetermined. Germline V gene sequence: CDR1 DFQATT, CDR2 SNEGSKA (reference sequence). V gave up 6 bases and J gave up 4 bases, with 9 bases separating them. CDR3 length: 11 residues. CDR3 residues: CSASDLYGYTF. CDR3 DNA: TGCAGTGCGAGCGATCTCTATGGCTACACCTTC.

The chain combines TRBV6-6 with TRBJ1-5; D not resolved. CDR3 length equals 12 residues. Looked up from germline, CDR1 is MNHNY and CDR2 is SVGAGI (reference sequence). The ends were cut back, 6 bases at V and 5 bases at J, with 8 bases in the middle. The CDR3, as DNA: TGTGCCAGCAGCTCAGATCATCAGCCCCAGCATTTT. It is translated as CASSSDHQPQHF.

This clone appeared a few times. The chain uses TRBV5-1 and TRBJ1-2, with a tentative D call TRBD1 (6 bases). CDR3 size: 15 residues. From germline, CDR1 is SGHRS and CDR2 YFSETQ. V shed 0 bases and J shed 3 bases, with 12 bases lying between them. CDR3 protein: CASSLGDGGDYGYTF. DNA of the CDR3: TGCGCCAGCAGCTTGGGGGATGGGGGCGACTATGGCTACACCTTC.

The J gene is TRBJ1-2, the V gene TRBV5-4, with 8 bases fitting TRBD1. V trimming: 5 bases; J trimming: 5 bases; junction bases outside the gene matches: 14. The CDR3 is 16 amino acids. Germline V gene data show CDR1 as SGHNT and CDR2 as YYREEE (reference sequence). CDR3 sequence reads: CASSLPAGQGLYGYTF. For the CDR3, the DNA is TGTGCCAGCAGTCTACCCGCCGGACAGGGCCTTTATGGCTACACCTTC.

V and J are TRBV9 and TRBJ1-1; the D gene is possibly TRBD1 (6 bases). V was pared by 0 bases and J by 4 bases, with 13 bases between. Germline V gene data show CDR1 as SGDLS and CDR2 as YYNGEE. The CDR3 is 15 residues long. The DNA for the CDR3 is TGTGCCAGCAGCGTAGTAGGGGGTGGAAGCACTGAAGCTTTCTTT. Translated, it gives CASSVVGGGSTEAFF. Based on the CDR3 plus reference TRBV9 and TRBJ1-1, the full variable domain is DSGVTQTPKHLITATGQRVTLRCSPRSGDLSVYWYQQSLDQGLQFLIQYYNGEERAKGNILERFSAQQFPDLHSELNLSSLELGDSALYFCASSVVGGGSTEAFFGQGTRLTVV.

This chain connects TRBV19 to TRBJ2-1; 8 nucleotides agree with TRBD2. Unmatched junction bases numbered 15, after V lost 5 bases and J lost 0 bases. Germline CDR1 reads LNHDA; CDR2 reads SQIVND (reference sequence). The CDR3 spans 19 residues. CDR3 sequence: CASSLAGLGVPSSYNEQFF. Here the CDR3 DNA reads TGTGCCAGTAGTCTGGCGGGACTAGGGGTCCCCAGCTCCTACAATGAGCAGTTCTTC.

The genes are TRBV6-6 and TRBJ1-2; D not certain. V was shortened by 0 bases and J by 6 bases, with 11 bases between the two germline ends. Germline assignment: CDR1 MNHNY and CDR2 SVGAGI (reference sequence). The CDR3 extends over 14 amino acids. CDR3 sequence reads: CASSYSATRDGYTF. DNA for the CDR3: TGTGCCAGCAGTTACTCCGCGACAAGAGATGGCTACACCTTC.

The rearrangement uses TRBV2 and TRBJ2-3; TRBD1 is a possible D gene (5 bases). This CDR3 contains 15 residues. The V end lost 6 bases, the J end lost 4 bases, and 17 bases lay between the germline ends. Per germline, CDR1 SNHLY and CDR2 FYNNEI. The CDR3: CASSEQVSISDTQYF. In DNA, the CDR3 is TGTGCCAGCAGCGAACAGGTATCGATCTCAGATACGCAGTATTTT.

J is TRBJ1-1 and V is TRBV29-1; D ambiguous. The CDR3 totals 12 residues. The V end was cut by 4 bases, the J end by 7 bases, with 13 bases between. Germline lookup yields CDR1 SQVTM and CDR2 ANQGSEA. The CDR3 sequence is CSVAANGDEAFF. The CDR3 DNA sequence: TGCAGCGTTGCGGCGAATGGAGATGAAGCTTTCTTT.

For the CDR3, the DNA is TGCGCCAGCAGCCGAGGTGAGGGTTTTGGGACAGATACGCAGTATTTT. Protein sequence: CASSRGEGFGTDTQYF. The chain joins TRBV4-1 to TRBJ2-3, with a tentative D call TRBD2 (5 bases). The ends were cut back, 4 bases at V and 3 bases at J, with 17 bases in the middle. CDR1 is MGHRA and CDR2 is YSYEKL in the germline V gene. The CDR3 has 16 amino acids.